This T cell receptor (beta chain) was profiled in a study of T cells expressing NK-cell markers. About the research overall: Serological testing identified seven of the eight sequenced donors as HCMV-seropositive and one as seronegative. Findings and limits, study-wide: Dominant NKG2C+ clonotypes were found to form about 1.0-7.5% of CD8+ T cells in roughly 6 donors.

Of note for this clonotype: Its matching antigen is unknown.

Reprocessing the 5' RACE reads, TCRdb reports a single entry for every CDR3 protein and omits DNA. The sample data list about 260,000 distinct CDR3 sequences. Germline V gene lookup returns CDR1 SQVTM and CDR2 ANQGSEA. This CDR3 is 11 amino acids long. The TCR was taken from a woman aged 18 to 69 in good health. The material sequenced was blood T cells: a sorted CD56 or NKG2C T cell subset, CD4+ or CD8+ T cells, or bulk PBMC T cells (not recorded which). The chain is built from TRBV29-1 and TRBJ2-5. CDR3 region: CSVVFGETQYF.